This T cell receptor beta chain derives from a study of blood T cell repertoires in COVID-19. Study in general: The United States, Italy and Spain were the sources of the acute and convalescent COVID-19 samples.

This CDR3 is 14 amino acids long. Germline-derived CDR1 and CDR2 are LGHDT and YNNKEL (reference sequence). The trim removed 5 bases at V and 4 bases at J, leaving 5 bases unmatched. Per the study methods: Nucleated cell number was recorded as an estimate derived from reference gene primer amplification. Data came from immunoSEQ multiplex PCR; TCRdb stores just in-frame clones and leaves some out. The V and J calls and clone size are taken from that table; D and trimming were inferred from the DNA. The profile covers around 64,000 clones, with around 84% appearing a single time and approximately 3% taken by the ten largest.

The source of this sequence is a man between 45 and 60 years old with active COVID-19. J is TRBJ2-3 and V is TRBV3-1 (or the pseudogene TRBV3-2); 8 nucleotides agree with TRBD2. Sequenced sample: peripheral blood. CDR3 sequence (DNA): TGTGCCAGCAGCGTGCCGCGGGGGGCAGATACGCAGTATTTT. Translated: CASSVPRGADTQYF.